This T cell receptor beta chain is from a study of cytomegalovirus exposure and HLA in healthy donors. Study conclusions and caveats: The availability of immune exposure information extended only to CMV serostatus.

Comment on this clone: Antigen: not known.

PCR used 60 Vbeta primers and 13 Jbeta primers. Here immunoSEQ multiplex PCR was the method, and the copy in TCRdb shows in-frame clones only, minus some. The sample yields around 170,000 clones, around four fifths seen once. Trimming pared 1 base from V and 8 bases from J, leaving 17 bases between. Germline V gene sequence: CDR1 LGHNA, CDR2 YNFKEQ. The CDR3 runs 15 residues. This clonotype was sampled from a woman in her 30s in good health and CMV-seronegative. The V gene is TRBV4-2, the J gene TRBJ1-1; tentative D call: TRBD1 (6 bases). The sample taken for sequencing was PBMCs. The CDR3 DNA reads TGTGCCAGCAGCCAAGTATTTGACAGGCAATTGGAAGCTTTCTTT. Translating it yields CASSQVFDRQLEAFF.